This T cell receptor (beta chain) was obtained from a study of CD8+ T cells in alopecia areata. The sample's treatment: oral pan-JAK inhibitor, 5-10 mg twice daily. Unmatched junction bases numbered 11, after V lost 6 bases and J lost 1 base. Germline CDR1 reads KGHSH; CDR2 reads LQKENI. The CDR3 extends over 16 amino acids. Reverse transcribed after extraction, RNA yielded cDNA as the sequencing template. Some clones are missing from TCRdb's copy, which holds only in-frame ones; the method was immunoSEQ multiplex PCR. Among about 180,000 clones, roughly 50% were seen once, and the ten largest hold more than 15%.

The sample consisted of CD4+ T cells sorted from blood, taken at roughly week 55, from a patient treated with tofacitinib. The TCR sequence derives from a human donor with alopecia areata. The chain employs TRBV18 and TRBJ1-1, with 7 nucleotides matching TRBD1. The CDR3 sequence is CASSRRQGSTNTEAFF. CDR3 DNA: TGTGCCAGCTCTCGTAGACAGGGTAGTACGAACACTGAAGCTTTCTTT.